This is a list of T cell receptor beta chains from one sample in a study of control samples from healthy donors and cancer patients. Profiling relied on immunoSEQ multiplex PCR, and the TCRdb table lists in-frame clones only, not all of them. Found here are 130,000 or so clones, roughly 90% of them singletons; the top ten hold 2.1%. Sequenced: blood. The source of these receptors is a woman aged 45 to 65 in good health. CDR3s include the opening cysteine and the closing phenylalanine or tryptophan. D genes are given only for firm matches. Size is stated for part of the rows, as once, few or many counts, or as a class when the clone is expanded.

TGTGCCAGTAATAACAGGGTTAGCAATCAGCCCCAGCATTTT | CASNNRVSNQPQHF | . | TRBJ1-5 | . | TRBV19
TGTGCCAGCAGGGCAGGGGTTCCACCCTACGAGCAGTACTTC | CASRAGVPPYEQYF | . | TRBJ2-7 | once | TRBV6-6
TGTGCCAGCAGTTCCGAGGGGTTTCTGGGCTACACCTTC | CASSSEGFLGYTF | . | TRBJ1-2 | . | TRBV12-3/TRBV12-4
TGTGCCAGCAGGCCCCGGACTAGCAGAACCGGGGAGCTGTTTTTT | CASRPRTSRTGELFF | TRBD2 | TRBJ2-2 | . | TRBV3-1/TRBV3-2
TGTGCCAGTAGTAACAGGGCCACAGGTACGCAGTATTTT | CASSNRATGTQYF | . | TRBJ2-3 | . | TRBV19
TGTGCCAGCAGTTTAACACACAACTCCTACGAGCAGTACTTC | CASSLTHNSYEQYF | . | TRBJ2-7 | . | TRBV27
TGTGCCAGCAGCTTCCTGGGGGGGCCAAATGAAAAACTGTTTTTT | CASSFLGGPNEKLFF | . | TRBJ1-4 | . | TRBV7-9
TGTGCCAGCAGTTTTTTAGCCCAGAAAGAGACCCAGTACTTC | CASSFLAQKETQYF | . | TRBJ2-5 | once | TRBV28
TGTGCCAGTAGGAAACTACCTGACCGGGACAGGGACCTTTACGAGCAGTACTTC | CASRKLPDRDRDLYEQYF | TRBD1 | TRBJ2-7 | . | TRBV3-1/TRBV3-2
TGTGCCAGCAGCCCCCTGGGGCCTGGAAACACCATATATTTT | CASSPLGPGNTIYF | . | TRBJ1-3 | . | TRBV14
TGCGCCAGCAGCCAAGATTGGCTAGCGAGCAACGAGCAGTACTTC | CASSQDWLASNEQYF | . | TRBJ2-7 | . | TRBV4-1
TGTGCCAGTAGTGGAGGGGGACTAGCGGGAGAGGGCGAGCAGTACTTC | CASSGGGLAGEGEQYF | TRBD2 | TRBJ2-7 | . | TRBV19
TGCGCCAGCAGCTGGGGCACTGAAGCTTTCTTT | CASSWGTEAFF | . | TRBJ1-1 | . | TRBV5-1
TGTGCCAGCTGTGGTGGGGGGGCCGGGCAGCCCCAGCATTTT | CASCGGGAGQPQHF | . | TRBJ1-5 | . | TRBV2
TGTGCCAGTAGTATTAGGACAGGGGCTCAGCCCCAGCATTTT | CASSIRTGAQPQHF | TRBD1 | TRBJ1-5 | . | TRBV19
TGTGCCTGGAGCCAACTAGCGGGAGGTTCCTACAATGAGCAGTTCTTC | CAWSQLAGGSYNEQFF | TRBD2 | TRBJ2-1 | . | TRBV30
TGTGCCACCAGCAGAGATCGCACGCCTAATTCACCCCTCCACTTT | CATSRDRTPNSPLHF | . | TRBJ1-6 | . | TRBV15
TGTGCCAGCAGCTTACGTGAGGGGGTAGGCGAGCAGTTCTTC | CASSLREGVGEQFF | . | TRBJ2-1 | . | TRBV11-3
TGTGCCAGCAAAAGACAGGGGGCGCAAGTTGGCTACACCTTC | CASKRQGAQVGYTF | TRBD1 | TRBJ1-2 | . | TRBV28
TGTGCCAGCAGCGGCAGCGTCAATTCACCCCTCCACTTT | CASSGSVNSPLHF | . | TRBJ1-6 | . | TRBV12-3/TRBV12-4
TGCGCCAGCAGTCTTGGGAGAGGGACTGAAGCTTTCTTT | CASSLGRGTEAFF | . | TRBJ1-1 | once | TRBV5-1
TGCAGTGCCACCCTTTTGAGGGAGCAGTACTTC | CSATLLREQYF | . | TRBJ2-7 | once | TRBV20-1
TGTGCCAGCAGCCCACAAGGACAGGCGAATCAGCCCCAGCATTTT | CASSPQGQANQPQHF | TRBD1 | TRBJ1-5 | once | TRBV9
TGCGCCAGCAGCTTGGTTTTAGGAGACGGGCTTTTCAATGAGCAGTTCTTC | CASSLVLGDGLFNEQFF | . | TRBJ2-1 | once | TRBV5-1
TGCAGCGCCAAAGGGGACAGGGTGACCGGGGAGCTGTTTTTT | CSAKGDRVTGELFF | TRBD1 | TRBJ2-2 | . | TRBV29-1
TGTGCCAGCAGTTTAACCAGAAATAGCAATCAGCCCCAGCATTTT | CASSLTRNSNQPQHF | . | TRBJ1-5 | . | TRBV28
TGTGCCAGCAGTGCCGAAATGAACACTGAAGCTTTCTTT | CASSAEMNTEAFF | . | TRBJ1-1 | . | TRBV2
TGTGCCAGCAGCCTATGGAATTCACCCCTCCACTTT | CASSLWNSPLHF | . | TRBJ1-6 | . | TRBV7-8
TGTGCCACCAGTGATTTGACCGCGGGAGGGACGGAGCAGTTCTTC | CATSDLTAGGTEQFF | TRBD2 | TRBJ2-1 | once | TRBV24-1
TGTGCCAGCAGCTTAGCCGGGACCGCGGGCACAGATACGCAGTATTTT | CASSLAGTAGTDTQYF | . | TRBJ2-3 | . | TRBV7-9
TGTGCCTGGAGTGTTGGTAGCTTAAACTACGAGCAGTACTTC | CAWSVGSLNYEQYF | . | TRBJ2-7 | once | TRBV30
TGTGCCAGCAGCCAAGGTTCAGTTTGGACTAGCAGACCCTACGAGCAGTACTTC | CASSQGSVWTSRPYEQYF | TRBD2 | TRBJ2-7 | once | TRBV3-1/TRBV3-2
TGTGCCAGTTATTCCGGAGGTGCGCAGTATTTT | CASYSGGAQYF | . | TRBJ2-3 | . | TRBV3-1/TRBV3-2
TGTGCCAGCACCCTTCTGAAGTTAATAAGCAATCAGCCCCAGCATTTT | CASTLLKLISNQPQHF | . | TRBJ1-5 | . | TRBV6-7
TGTGCCAGCAGTCCCCTCGGGACAACCTACAATGAGCAGTTCTTC | CASSPLGTTYNEQFF | . | TRBJ2-1 | . | TRBV6-5
TGTGCCAGCAGCACCGTTAGTGCGCTCTCTGGGGGTAATTCACCCCTCCACTTT | CASSTVSALSGGNSPLHF | . | TRBJ1-6 | . | TRBV7-9
TGTGCCAGCAGTCCGTTCCGACTTCTTATGAACACTGAAGCTTTCTTT | CASSPFRLLMNTEAFF | . | TRBJ1-1 | . | TRBV28
TGCGCCAGCGTAGCCAAGCGGGAGGATAACACAGATACGCAGTATTTT | CASVAKREDNTDTQYF | TRBD2 | TRBJ2-3 | . | TRBV10-2
TGTGCCAGCAGCTTGAGGGGAATAGCGGGAGGGCCTTCAGATACGCAGTATTTT | CASSLRGIAGGPSDTQYF | TRBD2 | TRBJ2-3 | . | TRBV7-2